This T cell receptor beta chain was recorded in a study of cytomegalovirus exposure and HLA in healthy donors. Vbeta (60) and Jbeta (13) primers were used in the PCR. Measured with immunoSEQ multiplex PCR; TCRdb has only the in-frame clones, and not every one. This sample carries about 130,000 clones, around 78% of them seen once, and the ten largest clones take approximately 1.5%. The CDR3 runs 15 residues. After removal of 0 bases from V and 8 bases from J, the junction contained 7 bases not matched to a gene. Germline V lookup: CDR1 SGHRS, CDR2 YFSETQ. The chain has TRBV5-1 and TRBJ1-4, with TRBD1 identical over 7 bases. This TCR was sampled from a woman younger than 35 in good health and CMV-seronegative. Sequenced: PBMCs. The CDR3 region is CASSLVGQRGEKLFF. For the CDR3, the DNA is TGCGCCAGCAGCTTGGTGGGACAGAGGGGGGAAAAACTGTTTTTT.